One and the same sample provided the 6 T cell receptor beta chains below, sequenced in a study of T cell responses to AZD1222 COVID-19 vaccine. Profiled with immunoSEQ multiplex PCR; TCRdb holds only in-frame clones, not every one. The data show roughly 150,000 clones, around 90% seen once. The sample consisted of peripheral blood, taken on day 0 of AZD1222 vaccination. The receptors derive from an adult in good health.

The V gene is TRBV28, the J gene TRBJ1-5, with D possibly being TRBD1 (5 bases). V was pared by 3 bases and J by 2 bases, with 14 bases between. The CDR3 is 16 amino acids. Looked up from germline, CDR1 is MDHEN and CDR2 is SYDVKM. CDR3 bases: TGTGCCAGCAGTTTCGTCTCCGGGGGTGGCAATCAGCCCCAGCATTTT. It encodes CASSFVSGGGNQPQHF.

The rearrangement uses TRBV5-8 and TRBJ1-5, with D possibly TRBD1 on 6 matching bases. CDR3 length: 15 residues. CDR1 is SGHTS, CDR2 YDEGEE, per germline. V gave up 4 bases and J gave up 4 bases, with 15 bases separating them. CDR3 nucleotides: TGTGCCAGCAGCCGCCGCTCACAGGGAAATCAGCCCCAGCATTTT. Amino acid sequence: CASSRRSQGNQPQHF. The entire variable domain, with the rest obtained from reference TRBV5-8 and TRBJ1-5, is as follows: EAGVTQSPTHLIKTRGQQATLRCSPISGHTSVYWYQQALGLGLQFLLWYDEGEERNRGNFPPRFSGRQFPNYSSELNVNALELEDSALYLCASSRRSQGNQPQHFGDGTRLSIL.

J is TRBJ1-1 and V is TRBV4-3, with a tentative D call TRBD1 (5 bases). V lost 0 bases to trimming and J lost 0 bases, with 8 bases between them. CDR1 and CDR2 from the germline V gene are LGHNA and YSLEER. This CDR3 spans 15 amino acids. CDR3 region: CASSQEGEMNTEAFF. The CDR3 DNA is TGCGCCAGCAGCCAAGAAGGGGAAATGAACACTGAAGCTTTCTTT.

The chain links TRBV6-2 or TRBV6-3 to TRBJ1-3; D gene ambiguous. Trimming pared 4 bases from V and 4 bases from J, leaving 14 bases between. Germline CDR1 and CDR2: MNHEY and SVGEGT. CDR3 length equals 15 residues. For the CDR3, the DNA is TGTGCCAGCAGTTCTAATCAGCAAACAGGAAACACCATATATTTT. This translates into CASSSNQQTGNTIYF.

The CDR3 DNA is TGTGCCAGCAGCTTTGGACTAGGGCACTACGAGCAGTACTTC. It encodes CASSFGLGHYEQYF. The V gene is TRBV7-2, the J gene TRBJ2-7; 7 positions match TRBD2. This CDR3 contains 14 residues. V lost 3 bases and J lost 3; bases outside the gene matches: 5. The V gene's germline CDR1 is SGHTA and CDR2 FQGNSA.

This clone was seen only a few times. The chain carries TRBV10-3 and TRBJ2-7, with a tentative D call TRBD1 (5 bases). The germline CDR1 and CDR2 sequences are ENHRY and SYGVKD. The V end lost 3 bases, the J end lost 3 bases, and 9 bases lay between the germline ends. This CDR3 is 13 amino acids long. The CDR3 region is CAISEGRDYEQYF. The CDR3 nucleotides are TGTGCCATCAGTGAAGGCAGGGACTACGAGCAGTACTTC.